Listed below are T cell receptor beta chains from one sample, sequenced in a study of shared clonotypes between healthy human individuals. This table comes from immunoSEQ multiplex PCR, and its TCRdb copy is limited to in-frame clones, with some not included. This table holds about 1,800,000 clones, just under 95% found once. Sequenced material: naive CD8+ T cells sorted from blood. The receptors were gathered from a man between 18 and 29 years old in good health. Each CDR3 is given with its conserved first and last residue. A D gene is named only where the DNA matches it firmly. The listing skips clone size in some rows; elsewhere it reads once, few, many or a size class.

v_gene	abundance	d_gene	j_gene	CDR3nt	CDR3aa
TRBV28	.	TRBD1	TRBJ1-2	TGTGCCAGCGACAGGGGTGGGTATGGCTACACCTTC	CASDRGGYGYTF
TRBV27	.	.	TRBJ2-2	TGTGCCAGCAGTTTCGGTTACTTGGACACCGGGGAGCTGTTTTTT	CASSFGYLDTGELFF
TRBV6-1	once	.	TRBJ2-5	TGTGCCAGCAGTGAATTGGGAGTGCGTCAGTACTTC	CASSELGVRQYF
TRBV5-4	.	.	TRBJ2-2	TGTGCCAGCAGCTTGGCCATAGGGTGGGGCCTTAACACCGGGGAGCTGTTTTTT	CASSLAIGWGLNTGELFF
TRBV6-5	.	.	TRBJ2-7	TGTGCCAGCAGTTACGGGGGTGGGTCAAACGCCTACGAGCAGTACTTC	CASSYGGGSNAYEQYF
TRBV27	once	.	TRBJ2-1	TGTGCCAGCACCTCTCCGGCTAGCAGGGGCCATGAGCAGTTCTTC	CASTSPASRGHEQFF
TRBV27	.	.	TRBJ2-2	TGTGCCAGCAGTTTGTCAGGGGCGGCCGGGGAGCTGTTTTTT	CASSLSGAAGELFF
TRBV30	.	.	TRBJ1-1	TGTGCCTGGAGTTGGGGCAGTGGGATGAACACTGAAGCTTTCTTT	CAWSWGSGMNTEAFF
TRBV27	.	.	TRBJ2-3	TGTGCCAGCAGTTTATTGTTCCCGACGTCCACAGATACGCAGTATTTT	CASSLLFPTSTDTQYF
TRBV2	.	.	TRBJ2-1	TGTGCCAGCAGGGACGTCCCGGGTGGAGAGCAGTTCTTC	CASRDVPGGEQFF
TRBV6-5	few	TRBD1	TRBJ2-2	TGTGCCAGCAGTTGGGGACAGGGGACCGGGGAGCTGTTTTTT	CASSWGQGTGELFF
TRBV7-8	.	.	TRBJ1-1	TGTGCCAGCAGCTTAGCGTGGGGGGTATCTGAAGCTTTCTTT	CASSLAWGVSEAFF
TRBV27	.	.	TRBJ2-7	TGTGCCAGCAGCACTACAAATCCTCCGGGATTGCAGTACTTC	CASSTTNPPGLQYF
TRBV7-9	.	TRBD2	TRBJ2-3	TGTGCCAGCAGCTCTGAGGGGACTATCCCCAGCATAACGCAGTATTTT	CASSSEGTIPSITQYF
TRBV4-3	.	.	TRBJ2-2	TGCGCCAGCAGCCAAGTTAGGGGGGGCACCGGGGAGCTGTTTTTT	CASSQVRGGTGELFF
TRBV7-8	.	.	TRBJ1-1	TGTGCCAGCAGCTTAGGAGAGGCTATGGGAACGAACACTGAAGCTTTCTTT	CASSLGEAMGTNTEAFF
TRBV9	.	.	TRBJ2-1	TGTGCCAGCAGGCCCAAGGACTACAATGAGCAGTTCTTC	CASRPKDYNEQFF
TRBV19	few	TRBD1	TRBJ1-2	TGTGCCAGTAGTCCCGGGACAGGGCCGTTCTATGGCTACACCTTC	CASSPGTGPFYGYTF
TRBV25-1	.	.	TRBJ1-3	TGTGCCATCTCTAGTCGGGGGGCTAGCACCATATATTTT	CAISSRGASTIYF
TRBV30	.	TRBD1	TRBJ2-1	TGTGCCTGGAGTATTGCAGGGGGCAATGAGCAGTTCTTC	CAWSIAGGNEQFF
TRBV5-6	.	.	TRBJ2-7	TGTGCCAGCAGCTTCGGGGCAGACAGCTACGAGCAGTACTTC	CASSFGADSYEQYF
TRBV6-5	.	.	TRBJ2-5	TGTGCCAGCAGCGCTGGGGTGCGGGAGACCCAGTACTTC	CASSAGVRETQYF
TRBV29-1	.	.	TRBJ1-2	TGCAGCGTTGAAGATACAGGGTACTATGGCTACACCTTC	CSVEDTGYYGYTF
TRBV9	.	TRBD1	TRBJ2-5	TGTGCCAGCAGCCCAGGGGGGACCCAGTACTTC	CASSPGGTQYF
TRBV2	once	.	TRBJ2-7	TGTGCCGCCTCACCCGGCCCCTCCTACGAGCAGTACTTC	CAASPGPSYEQYF
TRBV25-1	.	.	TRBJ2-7	TGTGCCAGCAGTGAGGGTTGGGGCGAGCAGTACTTC	CASSEGWGEQYF
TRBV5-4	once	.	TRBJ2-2	TGTGCCAGCAGCTTGGCGGACGTCACCGGGGAGCTGTTTTTT	CASSLADVTGELFF
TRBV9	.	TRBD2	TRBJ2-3	TGTGCCAGCAGCGTAGCGGGCGGGGGAGGAATGGATACGCAGTATTTT	CASSVAGGGGMDTQYF
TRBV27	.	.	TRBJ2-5	TGTGCCAGCAAGGCAGGGGGGCAGGGCCAGTACTTC	CASKAGGQGQYF
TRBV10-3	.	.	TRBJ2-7	TGTGCCATCAGTGTCGGGCGGGTAACCTACGAGCAGTACTTC	CAISVGRVTYEQYF
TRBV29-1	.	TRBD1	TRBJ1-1	TGCAGCGTTGAGGCAGGACAGGGGCGAATCGCTGAAGCTTTCTTT	CSVEAGQGRIAEAFF
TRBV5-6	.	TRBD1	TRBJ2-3	TGTGCCAGCAGCTTGGCTCTGGACAGGGGGCGAGCCGATACGCAGTATTTT	CASSLALDRGRADTQYF
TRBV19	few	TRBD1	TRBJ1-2	TGTGCCAGTAGAGTAATCGGGGAGGACAGGCCGTATGGCTACACCTTC	CASRVIGEDRPYGYTF
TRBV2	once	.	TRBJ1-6	TGTGCCAGCAGTAGTGAACAAGATTCACCCCTCCACTTT	CASSSEQDSPLHF
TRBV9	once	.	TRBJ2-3	TGTGCCAGCAGCGCGGAGGGTTGGGGGAGCGCAGATACGCAGTATTTT	CASSAEGWGSADTQYF
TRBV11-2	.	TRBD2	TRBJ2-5	TGTGCCAGCAGCCCTTCTGGGACTAGCGGGAGGGGAGAGACCCAGTACTTC	CASSPSGTSGRGETQYF
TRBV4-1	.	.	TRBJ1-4	TGCGCCAGCAGCGCTCCAGGGGCACGCGGCGAAAAACTGTTTTTT	CASSAPGARGEKLFF
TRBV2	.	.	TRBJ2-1	TGTGCCAGCAGTGAATGGGGGACCTCGGGGCGTAATGAGCAGTTCTTC	CASSEWGTSGRNEQFF
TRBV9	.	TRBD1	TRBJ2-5	TGTGCCAGCAGCGTAGGACAGGGGCTGGAGGGGGAGACCCAGTACTTC	CASSVGQGLEGETQYF
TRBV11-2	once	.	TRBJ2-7	TGTGCCAGCAGCTCCCCCCCAGGTGAGCAGTACTTC	CASSSPPGEQYF
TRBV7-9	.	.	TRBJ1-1	TGTGCCAGCAGCTTAGGCCAGGGATTGGCGAACACTGAAGCTTTCTTT	CASSLGQGLANTEAFF
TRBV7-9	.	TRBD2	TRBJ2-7	TGTGCCAGCAGCTTAAACGGGAGGCCTTCCTACGAGCAGTACTTC	CASSLNGRPSYEQYF
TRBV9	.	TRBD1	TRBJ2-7	TGTGCCAGCAGCGTAGGTTTCGGACAGGCCTACGAGCAGTACTTC	CASSVGFGQAYEQYF
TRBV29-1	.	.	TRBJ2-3	TGCAGCGTTGAAAAGAAAGGGGATGGCACAGATACGCAGTATTTT	CSVEKKGDGTDTQYF
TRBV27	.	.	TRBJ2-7	TGTGCCAGCAGTTTATCCCCGGGGGACTACGAGCAGTACTTC	CASSLSPGDYEQYF
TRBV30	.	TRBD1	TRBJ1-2	TGTGCCTGGAGTGTAAAGCAGGGGGAGGACTATGGCTACACCTTC	CAWSVKQGEDYGYTF
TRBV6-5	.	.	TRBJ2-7	TGTGCCAGCAGTTACGGCGGGGCGTCCTACGAGCAGTACTTC	CASSYGGASYEQYF
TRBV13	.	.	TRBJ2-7	TGTGCCAGCAGCTCCGGACAGATACTTTACGAGCAGTACTTC	CASSSGQILYEQYF